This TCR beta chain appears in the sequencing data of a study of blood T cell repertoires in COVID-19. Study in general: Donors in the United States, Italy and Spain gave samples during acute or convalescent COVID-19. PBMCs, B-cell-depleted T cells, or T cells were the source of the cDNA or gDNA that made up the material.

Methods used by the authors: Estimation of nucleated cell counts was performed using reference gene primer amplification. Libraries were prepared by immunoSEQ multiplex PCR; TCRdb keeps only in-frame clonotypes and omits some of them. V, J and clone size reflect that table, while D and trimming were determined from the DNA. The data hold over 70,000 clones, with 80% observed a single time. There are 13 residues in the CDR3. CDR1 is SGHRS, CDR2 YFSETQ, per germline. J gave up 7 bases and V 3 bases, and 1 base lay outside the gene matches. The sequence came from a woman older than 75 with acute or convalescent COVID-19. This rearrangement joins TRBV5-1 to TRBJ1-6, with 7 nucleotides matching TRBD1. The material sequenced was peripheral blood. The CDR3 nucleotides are TGCGCCAGCAGCTGGGGACAGAATTCACCCCTCCACTTT. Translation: CASSWGQNSPLHF.